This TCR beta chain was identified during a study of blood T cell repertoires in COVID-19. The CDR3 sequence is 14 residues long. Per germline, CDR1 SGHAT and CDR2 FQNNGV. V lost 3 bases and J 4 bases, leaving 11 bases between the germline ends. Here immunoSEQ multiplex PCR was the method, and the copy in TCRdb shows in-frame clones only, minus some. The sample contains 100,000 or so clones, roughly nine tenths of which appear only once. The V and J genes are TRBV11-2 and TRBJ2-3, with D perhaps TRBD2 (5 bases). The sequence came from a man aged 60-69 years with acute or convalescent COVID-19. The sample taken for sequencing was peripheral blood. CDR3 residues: CASSLRVGPDTQYF. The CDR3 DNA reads TGTGCCAGCAGCTTGAGGGTGGGCCCAGATACGCAGTATTTT.